This entry describes one T cell receptor beta chain. The data are from a study of blood T cell repertoires in COVID-19. Study-wide background: Sites in the United States, Italy and Spain provided acute and convalescent COVID-19 samples. T cells, B-cell-depleted T cells, or PBMCs provided the cDNA or gDNA that served as material.

In the authors' methods: Reference gene primer amplification in the assay estimated nucleated cell counts. Sequencing used immunoSEQ multiplex PCR; TCRdb keeps in-frame clones, though not all of them. V, J and clone size are those of that table, while D and trimming were read from the DNA. The sample has hundreds of thousands of clones; 70% to 90% are singletons. This TCR was sampled from a woman in her 30s with active or convalescent COVID-19. Sequencing input: peripheral blood.

The CDR3 region has the DNA TGTGCCAGCAGCGCGTATAGCGAATCCTACGAGCAGTACTTC. Translation gives CASSAYSESYEQYF. V gene TRBV7-6 combines with J gene TRBJ2-7; D perhaps matches TRBD2 (5 bases). Trimming cost V 5 bases and J 1 base, with 12 bases left between them. CDR1 and CDR2 from the germline V gene are SGHVS and FNYEAQ. CDR3 length equals 14 residues.